Sequencing of this T cell receptor beta chain was carried out in a study of blood T cell repertoires in COVID-19. Study summary: Italy, Spain and the United States were the sources of the convalescent and acute COVID-19 samples.

The CDR3 totals 14 residues. CDR1 and CDR2 from the germline V gene are MNHEY and SMNVEV (reference sequence). V lost 6 bases to trimming and J lost 3 bases, with 12 bases between them. Clones were read by immunoSEQ multiplex PCR, and TCRdb kept only the in-frame ones, dropping some. The table includes about 150,000 clones, more than 75% detected once. Material for sequencing was peripheral blood. The source of this sequence is an elderly man with acute or convalescent COVID-19. The chain uses TRBV27 and TRBJ2-1; D perhaps matches TRBD1 (6 bases). CDR3 residues: CASSLRGYYNEQFF. The CDR3 bases are TGTGCCAGCAGCCTCAGGGGCTACTACAATGAGCAGTTCTTC.